This record concerns one TCR beta chain sequence. Antigen specificity is unknown. The primer mix had 60 Vbeta and 13 Jbeta primers. Using immunoSEQ multiplex PCR, the repertoire was profiled, and TCRdb retains in-frame clones only, with some absent. The sample shows approximately 220,000 clones, 75% to 80% of them seen only once. This sample was taken from a study of cytomegalovirus exposure and HLA in healthy donors. Study-level points and caveats: About 150 TCR beta chains were listed as cytomegalovirus-associated.

In germline, CDR1 is GTSNPN, CDR2 SVGIG (reference sequence). V trimming: 2 bases; J trimming: 4 bases; junction bases outside the gene matches: 3. This CDR3 region has 14 residues. This receptor was taken from a male donor in good health and CMV-seronegative. V usage is TRBV30 and J usage is TRBJ1-3; TRBD1 aligns across 9 bases. Sequenced sample: PBMCs. DNA for the CDR3: TGTGCCTGGAGTTATGGGACAGGGGGAAACACCATATATTTT. This gives the protein CAWSYGTGGNTIYF. Combining the CDR3 with reference TRBV30 and TRBJ1-3 gives the whole variable domain SQTIHQWPATLVQPVGSPLSLECTVEGTSNPNLYWYRQAAGRGLQLLFYSVGIGQISSEVPQNLSASRPQDRQFILSSKKLLLSDSGFYLCAWSYGTGGNTIYFGEGSWLTVV.